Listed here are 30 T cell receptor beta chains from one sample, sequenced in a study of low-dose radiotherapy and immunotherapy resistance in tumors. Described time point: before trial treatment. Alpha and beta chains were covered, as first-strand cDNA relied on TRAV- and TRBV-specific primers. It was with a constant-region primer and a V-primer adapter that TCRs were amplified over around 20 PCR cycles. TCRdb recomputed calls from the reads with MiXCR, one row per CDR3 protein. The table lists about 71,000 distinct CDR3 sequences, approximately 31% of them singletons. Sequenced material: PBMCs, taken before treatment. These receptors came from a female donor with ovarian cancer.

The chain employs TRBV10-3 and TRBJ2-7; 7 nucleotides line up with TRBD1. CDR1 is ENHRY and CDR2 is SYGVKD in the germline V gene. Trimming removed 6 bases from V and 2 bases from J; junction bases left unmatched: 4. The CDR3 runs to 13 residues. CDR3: CAISRDRPYEQYF. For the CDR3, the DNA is TGTGCCATCAGCAGGGACAGACCCTACGAGCAGTACTTC.

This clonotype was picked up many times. The CDR3 here is CSASVSSGVNEQFF. DNA of the CDR3: TGCAGTGCTAGTGTGTCTAGCGGGGTAAATGAGCAGTTCTTC. The chain links TRBV20-1 to TRBJ2-1; 9 bases are a match to TRBD2. Germline CDR1 reads DFQATT; CDR2 reads SNEGSKA (reference sequence). This CDR3 region has 14 residues. With V trimmed by 3 bases and J by 7 bases, 7 bases remained unmatched.

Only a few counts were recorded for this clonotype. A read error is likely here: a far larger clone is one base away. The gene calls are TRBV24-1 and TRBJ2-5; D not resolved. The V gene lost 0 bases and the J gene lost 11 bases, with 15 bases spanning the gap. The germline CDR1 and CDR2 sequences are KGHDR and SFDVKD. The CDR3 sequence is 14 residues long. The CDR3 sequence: CATSDLKRANEQYF. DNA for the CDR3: TGTGCCACCAGTGATTTGAAAAGGGCCAATGAGCAGTACTTC.

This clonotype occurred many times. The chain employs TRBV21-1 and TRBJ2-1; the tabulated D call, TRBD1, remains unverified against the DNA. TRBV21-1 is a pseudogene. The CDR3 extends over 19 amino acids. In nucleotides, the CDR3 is TGTGCCAGCAGCAAAGATAGGGGGGATAGCCATGGGCCCTACAATGAGCAGTTCTTC. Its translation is CASSKDRGDSHGPYNEQFF.

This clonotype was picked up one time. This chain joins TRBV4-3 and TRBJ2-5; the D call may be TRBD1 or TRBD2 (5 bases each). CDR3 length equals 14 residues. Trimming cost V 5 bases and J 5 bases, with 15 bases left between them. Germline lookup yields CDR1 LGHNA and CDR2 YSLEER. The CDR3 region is CASSMSAGTETQYF. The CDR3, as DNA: TGCGCCAGCAGCATGTCTGCAGGGACGGAGACCCAGTACTTC.

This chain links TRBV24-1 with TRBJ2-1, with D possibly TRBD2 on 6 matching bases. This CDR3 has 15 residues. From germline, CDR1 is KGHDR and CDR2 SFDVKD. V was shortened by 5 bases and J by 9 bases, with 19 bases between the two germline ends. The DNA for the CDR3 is TGTGCCACCAGTGCCGAGGGACTTCGTACCGCTGAGCAGTTCTTC. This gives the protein CATSAEGLRTAEQFF.

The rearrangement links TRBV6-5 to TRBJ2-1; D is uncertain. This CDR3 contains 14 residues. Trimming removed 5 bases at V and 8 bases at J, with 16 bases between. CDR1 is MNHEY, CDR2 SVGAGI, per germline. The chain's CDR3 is CASSEWALRHEQFF. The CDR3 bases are TGTGCCAGCAGTGAATGGGCTCTCAGACATGAGCAGTTCTTC.

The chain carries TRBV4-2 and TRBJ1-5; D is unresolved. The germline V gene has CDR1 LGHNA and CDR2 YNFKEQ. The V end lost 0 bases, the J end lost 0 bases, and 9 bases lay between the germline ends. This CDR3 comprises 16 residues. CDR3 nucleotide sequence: TGTGCCAGCAGCCAAGAAAGGACGGATAGCAATCAGCCCCAGCATTTT. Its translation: CASSQERTDSNQPQHF.

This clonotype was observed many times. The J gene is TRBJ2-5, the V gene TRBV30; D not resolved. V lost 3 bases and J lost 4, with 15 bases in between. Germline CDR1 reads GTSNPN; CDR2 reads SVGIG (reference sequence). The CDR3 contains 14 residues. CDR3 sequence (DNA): TGTGCCTGGAGCCCCGGATCGCGAGGAGAGACCCAGTACTTC. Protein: CAWSPGSRGETQYF.

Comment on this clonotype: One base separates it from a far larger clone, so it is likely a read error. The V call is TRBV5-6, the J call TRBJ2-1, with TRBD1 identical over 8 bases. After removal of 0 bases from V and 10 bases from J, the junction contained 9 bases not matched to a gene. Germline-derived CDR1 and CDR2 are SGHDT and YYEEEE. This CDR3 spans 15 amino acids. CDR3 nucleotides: TGTGCCAGCAGCTTGGCCGGACAGGGAACCTACGAGCAGTTCTTC. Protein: CASSLAGQGTYEQFF.

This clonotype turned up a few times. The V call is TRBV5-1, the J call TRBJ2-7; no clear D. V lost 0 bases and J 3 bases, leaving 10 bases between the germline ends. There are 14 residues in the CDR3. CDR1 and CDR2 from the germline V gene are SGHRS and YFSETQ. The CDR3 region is CASSLGTVNYEQYF. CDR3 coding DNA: TGCGCCAGCAGCTTGGGGACGGTCAACTACGAGCAGTACTTC.

The DNA of the CDR3 is TGTGCCAGCAGTCCCCGCCGGGAGACCCAGTACTTC. It encodes CASSPRRETQYF. The rearrangement links TRBV6-2 or TRBV6-3 to TRBJ2-3, with unresolved D. The J call is in doubt because the DNA end fits TRBJ2-5 better. The germline V gene has CDR1 MNHEY and CDR2 SVGEGT. The CDR3 extends over 12 amino acids.

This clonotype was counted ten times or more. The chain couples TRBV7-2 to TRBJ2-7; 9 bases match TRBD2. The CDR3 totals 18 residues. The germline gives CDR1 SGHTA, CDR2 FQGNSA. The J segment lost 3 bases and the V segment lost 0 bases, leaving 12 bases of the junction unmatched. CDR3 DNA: TGTGCCAGCAGCTTAGCTGCGATCCCGGGACTAGCTCGCTACGAGCAGTACTTC. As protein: CASSLAAIPGLARYEQYF.

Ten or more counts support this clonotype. The DNA of the CDR3 is TGCAGCGTTGAGGGGGGACAGAACACTGAAGCTTTCTTT. This codes for CSVEGGQNTEAFF. This chain uses TRBV29-1 with TRBJ1-1; a weak D match, TRBD1 (6 bases). V dropped 3 bases and J dropped 1 base, with 9 bases sitting between them. Germline V gene data show CDR1 as SQVTM and CDR2 as ANQGSEA. There are 13 residues in the CDR3.

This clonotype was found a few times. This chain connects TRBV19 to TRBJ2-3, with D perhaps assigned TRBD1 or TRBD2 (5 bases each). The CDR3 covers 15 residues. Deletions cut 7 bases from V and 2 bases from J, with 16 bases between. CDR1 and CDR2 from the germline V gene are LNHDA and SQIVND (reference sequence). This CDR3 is CASTVRGGNTDTQYF. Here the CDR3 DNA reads TGTGCCAGTACCGTGAGGGGCGGCAACACAGATACGCAGTATTTT.

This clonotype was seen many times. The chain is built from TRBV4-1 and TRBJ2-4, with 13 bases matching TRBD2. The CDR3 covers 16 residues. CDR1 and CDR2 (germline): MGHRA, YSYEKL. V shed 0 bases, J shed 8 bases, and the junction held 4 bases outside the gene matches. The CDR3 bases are TGCGCCAGCAGCCAAGAACTAGCGGGGGGGCGCGACATTCAGTACTTC. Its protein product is CASSQELAGGRDIQYF.

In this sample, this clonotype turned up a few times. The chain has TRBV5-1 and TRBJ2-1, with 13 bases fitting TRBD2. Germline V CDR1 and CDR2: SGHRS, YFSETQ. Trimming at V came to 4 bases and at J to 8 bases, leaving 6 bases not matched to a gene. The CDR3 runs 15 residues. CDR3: CASSGGLAGYDEQFF. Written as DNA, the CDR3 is TGCGCCAGCAGCGGGGGACTAGCGGGATACGATGAGCAGTTCTTC.

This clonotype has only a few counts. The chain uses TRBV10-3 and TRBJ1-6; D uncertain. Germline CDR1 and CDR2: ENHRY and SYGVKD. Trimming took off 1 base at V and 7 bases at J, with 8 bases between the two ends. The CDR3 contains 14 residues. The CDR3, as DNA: TGTGCCATCAGTGAGTTAGGGAAGAATTCACCCCTCCACTTT. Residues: CAISELGKNSPLHF.

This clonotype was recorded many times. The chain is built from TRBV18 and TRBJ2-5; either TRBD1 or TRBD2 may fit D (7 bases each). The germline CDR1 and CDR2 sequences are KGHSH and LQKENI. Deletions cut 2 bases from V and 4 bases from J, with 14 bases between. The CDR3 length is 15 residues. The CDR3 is CASSPKTGRGETQYF. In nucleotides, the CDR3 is TGTGCCAGCTCACCAAAGACAGGGAGGGGAGAGACCCAGTACTTC.

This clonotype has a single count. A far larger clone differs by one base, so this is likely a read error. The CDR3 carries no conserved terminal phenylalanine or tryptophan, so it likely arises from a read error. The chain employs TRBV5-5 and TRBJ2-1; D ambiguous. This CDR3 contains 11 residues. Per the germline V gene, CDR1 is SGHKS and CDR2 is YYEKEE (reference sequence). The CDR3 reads CASTASDEQFL. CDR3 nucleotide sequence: TGCGCCAGCACAGCTAGTGATGAGCAGTTCTTA.

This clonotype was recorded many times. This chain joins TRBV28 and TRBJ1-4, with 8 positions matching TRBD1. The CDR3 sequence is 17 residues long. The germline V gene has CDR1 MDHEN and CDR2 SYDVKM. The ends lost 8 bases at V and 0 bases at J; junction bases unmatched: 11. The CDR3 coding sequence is TGTGCCAGCGGAAGGACAGGGCCTGGATCAACTAATGAAAAACTGTTTTTT. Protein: CASGRTGPGSTNEKLFF.

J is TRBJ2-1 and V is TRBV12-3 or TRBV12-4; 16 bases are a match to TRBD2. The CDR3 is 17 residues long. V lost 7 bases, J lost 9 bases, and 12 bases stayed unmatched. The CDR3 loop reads CASTTPGLAGGPGEQFF. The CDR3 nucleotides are TGTGCCAGCACCACACCGGGACTAGCGGGGGGGCCTGGTGAGCAGTTCTTC.

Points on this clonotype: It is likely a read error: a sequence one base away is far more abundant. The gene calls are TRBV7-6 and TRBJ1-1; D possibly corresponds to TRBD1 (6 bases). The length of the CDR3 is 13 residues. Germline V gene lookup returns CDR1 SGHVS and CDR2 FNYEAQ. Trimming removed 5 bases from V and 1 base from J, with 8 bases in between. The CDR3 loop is CASSTTGNTEAFF. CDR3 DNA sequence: TGTGCCAGCAGCACGACAGGGAACACTGAAGCTTTCTTT.

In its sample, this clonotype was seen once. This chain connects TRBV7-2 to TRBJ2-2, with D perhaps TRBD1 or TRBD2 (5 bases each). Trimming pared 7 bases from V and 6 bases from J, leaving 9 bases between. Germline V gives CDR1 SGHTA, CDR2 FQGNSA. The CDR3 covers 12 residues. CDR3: CASTRGPGELFF. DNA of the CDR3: TGTGCCAGCACCCGGGGCCCCGGGGAGCTGTTTTTT.

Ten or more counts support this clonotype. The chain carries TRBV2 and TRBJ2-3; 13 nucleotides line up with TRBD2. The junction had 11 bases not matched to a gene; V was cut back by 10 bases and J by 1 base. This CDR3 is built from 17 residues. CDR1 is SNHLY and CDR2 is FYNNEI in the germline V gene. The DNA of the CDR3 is TGTGCCACCCTACCCCCGGGACTAGCGGGGCGCACAGATACGCAGTATTTT. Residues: CATLPPGLAGRTDTQYF.

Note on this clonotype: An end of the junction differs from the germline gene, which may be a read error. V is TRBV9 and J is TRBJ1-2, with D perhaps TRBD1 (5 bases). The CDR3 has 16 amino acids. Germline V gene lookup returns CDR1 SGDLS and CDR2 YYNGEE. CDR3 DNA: TGTGTCAGCAGCGCGGGGTTAACATCAGGGTCAGGGGGCTACACCTTC. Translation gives CVSSAGLTSGSGGYTF.

CDR3 in amino acids: CASSLRSYNEQFF. The CDR3 DNA follows: TGTGCCAGCAGCTTGCGGTCCTACAATGAGCAGTTCTTC. V and J are TRBV5-6 and TRBJ2-1, with no clear D. In germline, CDR1 is SGHDT, CDR2 YYEEEE. The CDR3 totals 13 residues. The germline V and J ends were trimmed by 1 base and 1 base, with 3 bases remaining between them.

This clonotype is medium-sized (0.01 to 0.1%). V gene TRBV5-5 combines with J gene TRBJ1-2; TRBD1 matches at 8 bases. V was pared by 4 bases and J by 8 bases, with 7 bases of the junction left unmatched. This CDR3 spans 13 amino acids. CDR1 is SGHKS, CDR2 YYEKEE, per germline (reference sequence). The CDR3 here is CASSPPGGGGYTF. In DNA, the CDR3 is TGTGCCAGCAGCCCCCCAGGGGGCGGGGGCTACACCTTC.

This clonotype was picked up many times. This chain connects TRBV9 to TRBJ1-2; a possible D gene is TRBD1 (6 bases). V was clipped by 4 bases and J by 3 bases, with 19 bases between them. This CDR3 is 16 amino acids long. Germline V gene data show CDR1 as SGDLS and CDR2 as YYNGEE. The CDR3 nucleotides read TGTGCCAGCAGCCCTACAGGGACGCGATCCTACTATGGCTACACCTTC. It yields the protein CASSPTGTRSYYGYTF. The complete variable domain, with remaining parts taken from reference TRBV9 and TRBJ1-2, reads DSGVTQTPKHLITATGQRVTLRCSPRSGDLSVYWYQQSLDQGLQFLIQYYNGEERAKGNILERFSAQQFPDLHSELNLSSLELGDSALYFCASSPTGTRSYYGYTFGSGTRLTVV.

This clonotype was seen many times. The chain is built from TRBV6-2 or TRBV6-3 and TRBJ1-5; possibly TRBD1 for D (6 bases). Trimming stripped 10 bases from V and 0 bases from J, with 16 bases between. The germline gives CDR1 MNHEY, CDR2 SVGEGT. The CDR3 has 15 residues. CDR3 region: CATAPRTDSNQPQHF. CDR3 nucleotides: TGTGCCACCGCTCCAAGGACAGATAGCAATCAGCCCCAGCATTTT.